In its sample, the clone carrying this TCR beta chain was seen many times. As yet, its antigen is unknown. Germline-derived CDR1 and CDR2 are SGHAT and FQNNGV. Deletions cut 5 bases from V and 2 bases from J, with 8 bases between. The CDR3 has 13 residues. The sample comes from a study of early T cells in non-severe SARS-CoV-2 infection. For the study at large: Sequencing of unsorted whole blood was done on bulk RNA, leaving chains unpaired.

Unique molecular identifiers were attached to individual cDNA molecules. TCRdb re-called the 5' RACE reads through MiXCR, storing one row per CDR3 protein. Seen here are some 63,000 distinct CDR3 sequences, approximately 12% observed once, and the top ten hold around 4.6%. Study results and caveats: Anti-spike CD8 responses were favored by VDJdb matching, which missed private and CD4 specificities.

The chain is built from TRBV11-2 and TRBJ2-3; D not resolved. This receptor was obtained from an adult who was a healthcare worker with PCR-confirmed SARS-CoV-2 infection or an uninfected control (not recorded which). Sequenced sample: whole blood. CDR3 loop: CASSRPSTDTQYF. CDR3 sequence (DNA): TGTGCCAGCAGCAGGCCCTCCACAGATACGCAGTATTTT.